A selection of T cell receptor beta chains follows, all from one sample in a study of OX40 agonist ivuxolimab in advanced cancers. Assay used: immunoSEQ multiplex PCR; TCRdb lists only in-frame clones, some missing. The sample lists some 33,000 clones, 75% to 95% seen once, with approximately 4.3% in the top ten. Sequencing used CD4+ or CD8+ T cells sorted from blood, obtained in a trial of the OX40 agonist ivuxolimab. The origin of the receptors is an adult with an advanced solid tumor such as melanoma, head and neck, liver or kidney cancer. Both conserved end residues are part of each CDR3. Each record gives: CDR3 protein, V gene, J gene, CDR3 length, clone size, D gene. The D gene is left open where the match is weak. A clone size is listed for some rows: how often the clone was seen (once, few, many), or a class if it is expanded.

CDR3aa: CASSPDRGGEQYF
v_gene: TRBV11-2
j_gene: TRBJ2-7
len: 13
abundance: NA
d_gene: TRBD1

CDR3aa: CASSSGYSYEQYF
v_gene: TRBV11-2
j_gene: TRBJ2-7
len: 13
abundance: NA
d_gene: NA

CDR3aa: CASSLDGTDGSGNTIYF
v_gene: TRBV5-1
j_gene: TRBJ1-3
len: 17
abundance: once
d_gene: NA

CDR3aa: CASSFSTYNEQFF
v_gene: TRBV7-9
j_gene: TRBJ2-1
len: 13
abundance: NA
d_gene: NA

CDR3aa: CASIPVQANTGELFF
v_gene: TRBV9
j_gene: TRBJ2-2
len: 15
abundance: NA
d_gene: NA

CDR3aa: CASSSQRAASGNTIYF
v_gene: TRBV7-9
j_gene: TRBJ1-3
len: 16
abundance: NA
d_gene: NA

CDR3aa: CASRVGSGAFYEQYF
v_gene: TRBV2
j_gene: TRBJ2-7
len: 15
abundance: NA
d_gene: TRBD2

CDR3aa: CASSIFPLAYEQFF
v_gene: TRBV19
j_gene: TRBJ2-1
len: 14
abundance: NA
d_gene: NA

CDR3aa: CASSTGTGREQFF
v_gene: TRBV19
j_gene: TRBJ2-1
len: 13
abundance: NA
d_gene: NA

CDR3aa: CASSPRGGGTYEQYF
v_gene: TRBV4-2
j_gene: TRBJ2-7
len: 15
abundance: NA
d_gene: NA

CDR3aa: CASSASRTSRANVLTF
v_gene: TRBV9
j_gene: TRBJ2-6
len: 16
abundance: NA
d_gene: NA

CDR3aa: CASSGSLEVGTQYF
v_gene: TRBV6-1
j_gene: TRBJ2-5
len: 14
abundance: few
d_gene: NA

CDR3aa: CASSLTEPSPPQHF
v_gene: TRBV7-9
j_gene: TRBJ1-5
len: 14
abundance: once
d_gene: NA

CDR3aa: CASSVAPFYNSPLHF
v_gene: TRBV9
j_gene: TRBJ1-6
len: 15
abundance: NA
d_gene: NA